This entry is about one T cell receptor beta chain. Antigen unknown. Unstimulated Tregs (CD4+CD25+CD127-) and CD4+CD25- non-Tregs were sorted from PBMCs. This table comes from immunoSEQ multiplex PCR, and its TCRdb copy is limited to in-frame clones, with some not included. The table shows roughly 49,000 clones, with 75% to 95% occurring only once. Germline CDR1 and CDR2: SGHDT and YYEEEE. V gave up 3 bases and J gave up 5 bases, with 12 bases separating them. This CDR3 comprises 14 residues. These data are taken from a study of Tregs in tolerant kidney transplant recipients. General study results and limits: This study did not directly address biological reproducibility.

The TCR was taken from a human donor in good health. This rearrangement joins TRBV5-6 to TRBJ1-3; no reliable D call. The sequenced sample was Tregs from blood. As DNA, the CDR3 is TGTGCCAGCAGCTACTGGGCGGCAAGAAACACCATATATTTT. It encodes CASSYWAARNTIYF.